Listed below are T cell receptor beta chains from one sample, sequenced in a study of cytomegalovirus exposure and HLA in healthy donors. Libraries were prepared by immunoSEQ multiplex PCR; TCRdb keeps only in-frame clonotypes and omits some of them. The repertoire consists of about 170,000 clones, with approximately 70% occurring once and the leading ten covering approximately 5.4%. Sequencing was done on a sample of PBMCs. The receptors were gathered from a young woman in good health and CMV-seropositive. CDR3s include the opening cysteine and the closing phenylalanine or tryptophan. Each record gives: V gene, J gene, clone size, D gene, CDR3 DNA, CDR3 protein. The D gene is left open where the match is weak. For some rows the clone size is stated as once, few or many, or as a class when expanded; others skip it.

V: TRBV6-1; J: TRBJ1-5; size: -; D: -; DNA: TGTGCCAGCAGAGCGACAGGAGATCAGCCCCAGCATTTT; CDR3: CASRATGDQPQHF
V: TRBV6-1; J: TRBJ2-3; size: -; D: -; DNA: TGTGCCAGCATGCCCAGGGGAGCAGATACGCAGTATTTT; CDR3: CASMPRGADTQYF
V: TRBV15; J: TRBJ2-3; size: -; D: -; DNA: TGTGCCACCAGCAGAGCCCCCGGTGGACAAAGCAGCACAGATACGCAGTATTTT; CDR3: CATSRAPGGQSSTDTQYF
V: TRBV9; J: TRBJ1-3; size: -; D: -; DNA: TGTGCCAGCAGCGTAGAGGAGGGGTACTCCGGAAACACCATATATTTT; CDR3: CASSVEEGYSGNTIYF
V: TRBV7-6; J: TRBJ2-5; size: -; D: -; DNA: TGTGCCAGCAGCTCGGCCGACAGGATAAGAGAGACCCAGTACTTC; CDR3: CASSSADRIRETQYF
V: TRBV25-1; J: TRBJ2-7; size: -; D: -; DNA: TGTGCCAGCAGTGACAGCGGTAGTAGCACTGCCTACGAGCAGTACTTC; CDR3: CASSDSGSSTAYEQYF
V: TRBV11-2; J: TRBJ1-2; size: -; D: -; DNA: TGTGCCAGCAGCTTAGGAAGGTACCGGGATGGCTACACCTTC; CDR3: CASSLGRYRDGYTF
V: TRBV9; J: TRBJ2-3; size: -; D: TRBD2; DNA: TGTGCCAGCAGCGCCTGGACTAGCGGCACAGATACGCAGTATTTT; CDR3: CASSAWTSGTDTQYF
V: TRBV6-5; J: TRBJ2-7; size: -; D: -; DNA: TGTGCCAGCAGGCACCGTCGGACACCTAACTACGAGCAGTACTTC; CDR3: CASRHRRTPNYEQYF
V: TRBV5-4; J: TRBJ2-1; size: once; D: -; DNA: TGTGCCAGCAGCTTGGACCCCGGGGTATATGAGCAGTTCTTC; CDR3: CASSLDPGVYEQFF
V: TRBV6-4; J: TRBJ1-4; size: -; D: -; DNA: TGTGCCAGCAGTCGTGCGAGGGGGGCCGGGGGGGAGGAAAAACTGTTTTTT; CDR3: CASSRARGAGGEEKLFF
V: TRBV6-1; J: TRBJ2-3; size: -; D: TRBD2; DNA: TGTGCCAGCACTTCGGGGAGGGACACAGATACGCAGTATTTT; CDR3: CASTSGRDTDTQYF
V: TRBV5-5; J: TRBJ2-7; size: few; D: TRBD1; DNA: TGTGCCAGCAGCCAAGACAGGGGGCTAAGCTACGAGCAGTACTTC; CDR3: CASSQDRGLSYEQYF